This is a list of T cell receptor beta chains from one sample in a study of regulatory T cells in long-lasting Graves disease. TCRdb ran MiXCR on the multiplex PCR reads and lists one entry per CDR3 protein. The sample has some 490,000 distinct CDR3 sequences, around 12% seen once. Separately, the same data were catalogued under a study of T cells in Graves' hyperthyroidism and ophthalmopathy.

Sequenced here: peripheral blood mononuclear cells (PBMCs), sampled at new diagnosis, from a patient treated with antithyroid drugs. The receptor source for this set is a woman in her twenties or thirties with Graves disease. CDR3s include the opening cysteine and the closing phenylalanine or tryptophan. A D gene is named only where the DNA matches it firmly. Not all rows give a size; the values are once, few, many and, for expanded clones, a class.

v_gene	abundance	d_gene	j_gene	CDR3nt	CDR3aa
TRBV6-1	few	TRBD2	TRBJ2-7	TGTGCCAGCAGGCCTAGCGGGGCCTACGAGCAGTACTTC	CASRPSGAYEQYF
TRBV11-3	many	-	TRBJ2-1	TGTGCCAGCACCGAACCGGGCTACGGGAATGAGCAGTTCTTC	CASTEPGYGNEQFF
TRBV7-6	many	-	TRBJ2-5	TGTGCCAGCAGCCTACGGGACTTTAAAGAGACCCAGTACTTC	CASSLRDFKETQYF
TRBV4-3	-	-	TRBJ1-3	TGCGCCAGCAGCCACCTATGGGGGGGGGACCCCGAGGATGGAAACACCATATATTTT	CASSHLWGGDPEDGNTIYF
TRBV5-6	many	-	TRBJ2-5	TGTGCCAGCAGCTTGTTTCCAGGGGCCAATATTCAAGAGACCCAGTACTTC	CASSLFPGANIQETQYF
TRBV19	few	-	TRBJ1-6	TGTGCCAGTACTCTGGGACATAGATATAATTCACCCCTCCACTTT	CASTLGHRYNSPLHF
TRBV3-1	many	TRBD1	TRBJ1-1	TGTGCCAGCAGCGACAGGGGGCCAGGCACTGAAGCTTTCTTT	CASSDRGPGTEAFF
TRBV6-1	-	-	TRBJ1-5	TGTGCCAGCAGGAGGGAAATTGGCAATCAGCCCCAGCATTTT	CASRREIGNQPQHF
TRBV27	-	TRBD1	TRBJ1-1	TGTGCCAGCAGGTTCAGGGGGTCCACTGAAGCTTTCTTT	CASRFRGSTEAFF
TRBV10-3	many	TRBD2	TRBJ2-7	TGTGCCATCAGTGAGCCCCAGAGCGGGAGGCAATTCTACGAGCAGTACTTC	CAISEPQSGRQFYEQYF
TRBV18	few	TRBD1	TRBJ2-5	TGTGCCAGCTTACGGGACAGTCAAGAGACCCAGTACTTC	CASLRDSQETQYF
TRBV6-2/TRBV6-3	few	-	TRBJ1-5	TGTGCCAGCAGTCCTACAGGGAGGGGCAATCAGCCCCAGCATTTT	CASSPTGRGNQPQHF
TRBV5-5	many	TRBD2	TRBJ2-3	TGTGCCAGCAGCTCCCTACTGACTAGCGGGACAGATACGCAGTATTTT	CASSSLLTSGTDTQYF